The clone carrying this T cell receptor beta chain was observed a few times. This sample was taken from a study of human T cells and chemical hapten exposure. Across the study: Application of 0.01% DPC to the upper back was done by patch test, with a reading at 6 days.

TCRdb called the RACE reads again in MiXCR, with one record for every CDR3 protein. The data show 100,000 or so distinct CDR3 sequences, 7.5% to 10% seen once. As to time point: patch test 2, 6 weeks after DPC sensitization. Stated treatment: therapeutic diphenylcyclopropenone sensitization with weekly scalp DPC. Germline CDR1 and CDR2: SGHRS and YFSETQ. V lost 4 bases and J lost 8, with 18 bases in between. The CDR3 consists of 14 residues. This sequence joins TRBV5-1 and TRBJ1-2; TRBD1 is a possible D gene (6 bases). This TCR was sampled from a woman aged 35 to 49 with alopecia areata. Some clones in this sample may be carry-over from other donors' samples. The source material was whole blood, sampled in connection with sensitization to the hapten diphenylcyclopropenone (DPC). CDR3 in amino acids: CASSPAGGEIGYTF. CDR3 in DNA: TGCGCCAGCAGCCCGGCCGGGGGCGAAATCGGCTACACCTTC.